Described below is a single TCR beta chain sequence and its context. The CDR3 runs to 14 residues. Trimming took 2 bases from V and 3 from J; bases not matched to a gene: 3. The germline V gene encodes CDR1 SQVTM and CDR2 ANQGSEA. This record belongs to a study of technical replicates of blood from a handful of donors. The assay was immunoSEQ multiplex PCR, and TCRdb's table has in-frame clones only and misses some. Among about 97,000 clones listed, roughly 95% were seen once. Sequenced: T cells isolated from PBMCs. V and J are TRBV29-1 and TRBJ2-5; 10 bases agree with TRBD2. The clonotype comes from a human donor in good health. Here the CDR3 reads CSVEHLAGEETQYF. The CDR3 DNA sequence: TGCAGCGTTGAACACCTAGCGGGGGAAGAGACCCAGTACTTC.